These T cell receptor beta chains were read from a single sample in a study of T-cell memory formation after mild COVID-19. In TCRdb, the 5' RACE reads were re-called with MiXCR into one record per CDR3 protein. The repertoire includes some 410,000 distinct CDR3 sequences, 23% of them detected once, and less than 15% sits in the top ten. The sequenced material came from PBMCs or a T cell subset sorted from them (not recorded which). The receptors were gathered from an adult woman who had mild COVID-19 (a few samples of this study predate the infection). Cell type and time point are not known. The conserved cysteine and the conserved F or W are not part of the CDR3 here. D genes are given only for firm matches.

TRBD1	TRBV29-1	SARSDRNYEQY
NA	TRBV29-1	SVDVGDDYYGYT
NA	TRBV20-1	SASSPSKVTDTQY
NA	TRBV24-1	ATRARGGFTEAF
TRBD2	TRBV9	ASSVQREDANEQF
TRBD2	TRBV3-1	ASSQNSGVYNEQF
TRBD1	TRBV7-6	ASSLARGPSSGANVLT
TRBD1	TRBV24-1	ATSETGVGNQPQH
NA	TRBV20-1	SAKPPRNNEQF
TRBD1	TRBV3-1	ASSRQGGYEQY
NA	TRBV25-1	ASSDPITEAF
NA	TRBV20-1	SASSGNQETQY
TRBD2	TRBV6-6	ASSASLAGAFNEQF
NA	TRBV24-1	ATSPRTVNYGYT
TRBD1	TRBV7-8	ASRPGTASYEQY
TRBD2	TRBV5-6	ASSLRSGTLFTDTQY
NA	TRBV5-1	ASSLTGGWTEAF
NA	TRBV10-2	ASSEQGRTEAF
NA	TRBV3-1	ASSPGRWQY
NA	TRBV4-3	ASSQETLAWGEQF
NA	TRBV7-9	ASSLIAPIYEQY
NA	TRBV6-5	ASSYSRTGKSGANVLT
NA	TRBV14	ASSPIQGRNTEAF
TRBD2	TRBV7-7	ASSKGLAGATDTQY
NA	TRBV5-4	ASSLEIVGSEAF
NA	TRBV29-1	SVRRDMADTQY
NA	TRBV5-5	ASSPAWGNEQF
NA	TRBV9	ASSVGHSPLGAEAF
TRBD1	TRBV29-1	SVDRDRAYEQF
TRBD2	TRBV6-5	ASSSAPGLANEQF
TRBD1	TRBV29-1	SVETGTGNYEQY
NA	TRBV12-3/TRBV12-4	ASSLEWGRNTEAF
NA	TRBV5-1	ASSFEILGETQY
TRBD1	TRBV5-1	ASSPQGDRSSYNSPLH
NA	TRBV6-1	ASSLGPGSNQPQH
NA	TRBV7-6	ASSSQGPYGYT
NA	TRBV20-1	SATTGTSNYEQY
NA	TRBV12-3/TRBV12-4	ASSLVPGRSYEQY